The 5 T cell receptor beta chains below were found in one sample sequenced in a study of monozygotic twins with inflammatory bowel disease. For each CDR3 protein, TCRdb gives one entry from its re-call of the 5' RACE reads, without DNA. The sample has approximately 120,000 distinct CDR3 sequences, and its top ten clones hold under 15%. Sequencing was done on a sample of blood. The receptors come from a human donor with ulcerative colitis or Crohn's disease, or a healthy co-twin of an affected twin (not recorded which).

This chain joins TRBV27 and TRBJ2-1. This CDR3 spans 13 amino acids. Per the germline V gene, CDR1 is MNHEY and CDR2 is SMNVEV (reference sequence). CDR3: CASSLSWGNEQFF.

This chain's CDR3 is CASSEWAGLSSGANVLTF. The V and J genes are TRBV2 and TRBJ2-6; TCRdb lists TRBD1, though no DNA is available to test this call. Per the germline V gene, CDR1 is SNHLY and CDR2 is FYNNEI. The CDR3 extends over 18 amino acids.

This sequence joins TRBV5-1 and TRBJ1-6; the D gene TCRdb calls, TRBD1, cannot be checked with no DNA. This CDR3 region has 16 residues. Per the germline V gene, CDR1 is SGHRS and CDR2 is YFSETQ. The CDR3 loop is CASSASTGGIYSPLHF.

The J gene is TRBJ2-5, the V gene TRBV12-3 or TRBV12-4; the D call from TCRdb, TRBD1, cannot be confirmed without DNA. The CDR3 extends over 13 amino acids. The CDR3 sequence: CASRQDYQETQYF.

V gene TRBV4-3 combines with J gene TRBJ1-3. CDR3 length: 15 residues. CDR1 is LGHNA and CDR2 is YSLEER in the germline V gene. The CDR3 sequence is CASRVADLSGNTIYF.